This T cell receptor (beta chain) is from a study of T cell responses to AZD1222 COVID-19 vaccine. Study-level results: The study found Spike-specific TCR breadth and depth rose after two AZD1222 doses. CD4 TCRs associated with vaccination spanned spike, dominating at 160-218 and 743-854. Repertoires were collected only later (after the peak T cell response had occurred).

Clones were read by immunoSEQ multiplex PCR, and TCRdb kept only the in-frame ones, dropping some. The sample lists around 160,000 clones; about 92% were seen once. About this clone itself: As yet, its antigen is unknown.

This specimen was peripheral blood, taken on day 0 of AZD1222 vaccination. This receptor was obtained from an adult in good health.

This chain's CDR3 is CASSPAKGGETQYF. The CDR3 bases are TGTGCCAGCAGCCCCGCGAAGGGAGGAGAGACCCAGTACTTC. The gene calls are TRBV25-1 and TRBJ2-5, with a possible D match to TRBD2 (6 bases). CDR1 and CDR2 (germline): MGHDK, SYGVNS. Trimming stripped 6 bases from V and 4 bases from J, with 15 bases between. The CDR3 consists of 14 residues.